This T cell receptor (beta chain) is from a study of control samples from healthy donors and cancer patients. This table comes from immunoSEQ multiplex PCR, and its TCRdb copy is limited to in-frame clones, with some not included. The data hold tens of thousands of clones, with 88% observed a single time. There are 14 residues in the CDR3. V was pared by 2 bases and J by 10 bases, with 7 bases of the junction left unmatched. Germline values: CDR1 GTSNPN, CDR2 SVGIG (reference sequence). J is TRBJ1-6 and V is TRBV30; 8 bases align to TRBD1. This receptor was obtained from an older woman in good health. The specimen was blood. CDR3 region: CAWSSDRGRSPLHF. CDR3 nucleotide sequence: TGTGCCTGGAGTAGCGACAGGGGTAGGTCACCCCTCCACTTT.